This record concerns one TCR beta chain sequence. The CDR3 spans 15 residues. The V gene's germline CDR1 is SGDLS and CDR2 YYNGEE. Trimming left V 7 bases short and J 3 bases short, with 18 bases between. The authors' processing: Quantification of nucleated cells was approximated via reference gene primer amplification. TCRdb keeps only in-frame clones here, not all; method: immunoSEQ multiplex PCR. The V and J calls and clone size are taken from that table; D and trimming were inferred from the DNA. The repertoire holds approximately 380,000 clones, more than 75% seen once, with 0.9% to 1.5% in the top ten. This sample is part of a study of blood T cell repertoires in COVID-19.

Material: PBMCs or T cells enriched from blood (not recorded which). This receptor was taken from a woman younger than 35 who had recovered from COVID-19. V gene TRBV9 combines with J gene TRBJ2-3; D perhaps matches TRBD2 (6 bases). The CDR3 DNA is TGTGCCAGCGCCCTGTTGTCAAGCGGGACAGATACGCAGTATTTT. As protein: CASALLSSGTDTQYF.